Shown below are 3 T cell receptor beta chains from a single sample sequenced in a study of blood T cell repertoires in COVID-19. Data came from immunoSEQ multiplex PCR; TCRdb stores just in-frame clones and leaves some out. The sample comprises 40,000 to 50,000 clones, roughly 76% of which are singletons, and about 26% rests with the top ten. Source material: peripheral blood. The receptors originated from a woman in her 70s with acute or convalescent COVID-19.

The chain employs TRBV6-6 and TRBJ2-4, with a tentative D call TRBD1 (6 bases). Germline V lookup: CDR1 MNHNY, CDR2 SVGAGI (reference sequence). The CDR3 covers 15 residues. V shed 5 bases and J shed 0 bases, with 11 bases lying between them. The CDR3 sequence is CASSPQGIAKNIQYF. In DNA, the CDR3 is TGTGCCAGCAGTCCTCAGGGGATAGCCAAAAACATTCAGTACTTC.

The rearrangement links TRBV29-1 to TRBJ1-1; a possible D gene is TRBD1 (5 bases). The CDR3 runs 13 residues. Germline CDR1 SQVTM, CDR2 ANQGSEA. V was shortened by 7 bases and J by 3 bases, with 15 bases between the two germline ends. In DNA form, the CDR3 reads TGCAGCGCCGGTACAGGCCCGGACACTGAAGCTTTCTTT. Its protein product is CSAGTGPDTEAFF. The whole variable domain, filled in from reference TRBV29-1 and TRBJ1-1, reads SAVISQKPSRDICQRGTSLTIQCQVDSQVTMMFWYRQQPGQSLTLIATANQGSEATYESGFVIDKFPISRPNLTFSTLTVSNMSPEDSSIYLCSAGTGPDTEAFFGQGTRLTVV.

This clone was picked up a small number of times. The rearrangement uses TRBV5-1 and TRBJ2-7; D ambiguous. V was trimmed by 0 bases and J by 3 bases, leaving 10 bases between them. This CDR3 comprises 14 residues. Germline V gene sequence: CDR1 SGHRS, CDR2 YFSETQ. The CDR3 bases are TGCGCCAGCAGCTTGGACAGAAACCTCTACGAGCAGTACTTC. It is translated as CASSLDRNLYEQYF.